This TCR beta chain was obtained from a study of blood T cells in healthy people across ages. Study conclusions and caveats: It was the long-lived donors that had more naive CD4+ cells and higher diversity than aged donors. With donor CMV status unknown, expanded clonotype changes were possibly confounded.

This clonotype came up a few times. The antigen remains unidentified. Researchers collected roughly 9.8 milliliters of peripheral blood from every single donor. Whenever a sample was processed, at least 6.5 million PBMCs were isolated. The CDR3 consists of 16 residues. Germline CDR1 and CDR2: DFQATT and SNEGSKA (reference sequence). The V and J ends lost 0 bases and 0 bases respectively, with 12 bases between them. Primers used in a second PCR of roughly 6 to 11 cycles were a sample-barcoded 5' primer and a J-beta primer mix. TCRdb re-called the 5' RACE reads with MiXCR, one entry per CDR3 protein. The repertoire includes around 710,000 distinct CDR3 sequences, roughly 41% of them detected once, and around 20% sits in the top ten.

The sequencing sample was made of blood. The source is an older woman in good health. The gene calls are TRBV20-1 and TRBJ2-4; maybe TRBD1 (5 bases). The CDR3 protein is CSAREGRVLAKNIQYF. The CDR3 nucleotides are TGCAGTGCTAGAGAGGGCAGGGTGCTAGCCAAAAACATTCAGTACTTC.